These 21 T cell receptor beta chains were sequenced from one sample in a study of cytomegalovirus exposure and HLA in healthy donors. Measured with immunoSEQ multiplex PCR; TCRdb has only the in-frame clones, and not every one. This sample has 110,000 or so clones, with about 91% found just once. Sample: PBMCs. All receptors come from a man aged 18-30 years in good health and CMV-seronegative.

The V gene is TRBV7-2, the J gene TRBJ2-2; TRBD2 matches 7 bases. Germline CDR1 and CDR2: SGHTA and FQGNSA. V lost 5 bases to trimming and J lost 4 bases; unmatched junction nucleotides: 7. The CDR3 extends over 15 amino acids. The CDR3 spells CASSTRLAGTGELFF. CDR3 nucleotides: TGTGCCAGCAGCACCCGACTAGCAGGCACCGGGGAGCTGTTTTTT. Complete variable domain (other parts from reference TRBV7-2 and TRBJ2-2): GAGVSQSPSNKVTEKGKDVELRCDPISGHTALYWYRQSLGQGLEFLIYFQGNSAPDKSGLPSDRFSAERTGGSVSTLTIQRTQQEDSAVYLCASSTRLAGTGELFFGEGSRLTVL.

For this clone: Within the sample, other DNA sequences also encode this same CDR3. CDR3 residues: CASSRGQRNQPQHF. DNA of the CDR3: TGTGCCAGCAGTCGGGGACAGAGAAATCAGCCCCAGCATTTT. This chain uses TRBV28 with TRBJ1-5; 7 bases are a match to TRBD1. J lost 4 bases, V lost 5 bases, and 5 bases had no gene match. Germline lookup yields CDR1 MDHEN and CDR2 SYDVKM. This CDR3 spans 14 amino acids.

Worth noting for this clone: An end of the junction differs from the germline gene, which may be a read error. The chain has TRBV7-9 and TRBJ2-7, with 8 bases lining up with TRBD2. CDR1 is SEHNR and CDR2 is FQNEAQ in the germline V gene (reference sequence). CDR3 size: 14 residues. The CDR3 DNA reads as TGTGCCAGCAGCCTAGCGGTAGCGGGAAACGAGCAGTACTTC. This gives the protein CASSLAVAGNEQYF.

There are a few counts of this clone. The rearrangement uses TRBV7-8 and TRBJ2-7; 14 positions match TRBD2. The germline CDR1 and CDR2 sequences are SGHVS and FQNEAQ. The CDR3 consists of 18 residues. Trimming took 6 bases from V and 1 from J; bases not matched to a gene: 11. CDR3 in amino acids: CASRLGTSGSGRSYEQYF. The CDR3 nucleotides are TGTGCCAGCAGGCTCGGGACTAGCGGGAGCGGTAGGTCCTACGAGCAGTACTTC.

The chain combines TRBV18 with TRBJ1-3; 8 positions match TRBD1. The trim removed 3 bases at V and 7 bases at J, leaving 11 bases unmatched. Germline V gene lookup returns CDR1 KGHSH and CDR2 LQKENI. This CDR3 spans 16 amino acids. The CDR3 protein is CASSPLGQGGSNTIYF. The CDR3 DNA reads as TGTGCCAGCTCACCGCTCGGACAGGGAGGATCTAACACCATATATTTT.

The rearrangement joins TRBV29-1 to TRBJ1-2; 10 bases line up with TRBD1. The CDR3 is 13 residues long. Germline CDR1 is SQVTM and CDR2 is ANQGSEA. V gave up 7 bases and J gave up 4 bases; unmatched junction bases: 6. The DNA of the CDR3 is TGCAGCGCCGGGACAGGGGCAAGCTATGGCTACACCTTC. This encodes CSAGTGASYGYTF.

The DNA for the CDR3 is TGTGCCAGCAGCTTGGAGGGGCGCGTGAACACTGAAGCTTTCTTT. It encodes CASSLEGRVNTEAFF. This rearrangement joins TRBV5-4 to TRBJ1-1, with D possibly matching TRBD1 (5 bases). The CDR3 has 15 amino acids. CDR1 SGHNT and CDR2 YYREEE come from the germline V gene (reference sequence). V lost 0 bases to trimming and J lost 0 bases, with 9 bases between them.

The rearrangement links TRBV7-8 to TRBJ2-7; 8 bases map to TRBD1. Germline lookup yields CDR1 SGHVS and CDR2 FQNEAQ. J lost 0 bases, V lost 7 bases, and 8 bases had no gene match. This CDR3 is 15 amino acids long. The CDR3 bases are TGTGCCAGCACCATCGGACAGGGCAGCTCCTACGAGCAGTACTTC. This gives the protein CASTIGQGSSYEQYF.

V usage is TRBV10-3 and J usage is TRBJ2-7; 12 bases line up with TRBD2. The V segment lost 6 bases and the J segment 4 bases; nucleotides outside the gene matches: 4. The germline V gene encodes CDR1 ENHRY and CDR2 SYGVKD. This CDR3 has 14 residues. The CDR3 loop reads CAIRGTSGLYEQYF. In nucleotides, the CDR3 is TGTGCCATCAGGGGGACTAGCGGGCTATACGAGCAGTACTTC.

The V call is TRBV10-3, the J call TRBJ1-4; D is unresolved. The germline V gene encodes CDR1 ENHRY and CDR2 SYGVKD. This CDR3 is built from 13 residues. V was clipped by 4 bases and J by 2 bases, with 5 bases between them. CDR3 amino acids: CAISAGTNEKLFF. As DNA, the CDR3 is TGTGCCATCAGTGCGGGGACTAATGAAAAACTGTTTTTT.

The CDR3 DNA sequence: TGTGCCAGCTCCCTCATGAGCGGGAGTGGCGACTACAATGAGCAGTTCTTC. Its translation: CASSLMSGSGDYNEQFF. V usage is TRBV25-1 and J usage is TRBJ2-1, with 8 bases aligning to TRBD2. The germline V gene has CDR1 MGHDK and CDR2 SYGVNS. The CDR3 totals 17 residues. Trimming cost V 8 bases and J 3 bases; bases outside gene matches: 15.

The sample holds one count of this clone. This chain connects TRBV30 to TRBJ1-1; D gene ambiguous. CDR3 size: 13 residues. The V and J ends lost 0 bases and 0 bases respectively, with 5 bases between them. Germline CDR1 reads GTSNPN; CDR2 reads SVGIG (reference sequence). Written as DNA, the CDR3 is TGTGCCTGGAGTGTATTCTTGAACACTGAAGCTTTCTTT. Encoded protein: CAWSVFLNTEAFF.

V and J are TRBV11-2 and TRBJ1-2; TRBD1 agrees at 7 bases. The trim removed 1 base at V and 2 bases at J, leaving 4 bases unmatched. CDR3 length: 15 residues. The germline V gene encodes CDR1 SGHAT and CDR2 FQNNGV. CDR3 loop: CASSLVGQINYGYTF. In DNA, the CDR3 is TGTGCCAGCAGCTTAGTGGGACAGATAAACTATGGCTACACCTTC.

The chain links TRBV11-2 to TRBJ1-2; possibly TRBD1 for D (6 bases). V dropped 0 bases and J dropped 4 bases, with 12 bases sitting between them. CDR3 length: 15 amino acids. Germline V CDR1 and CDR2: SGHAT, FQNNGV. CDR3 protein: CASSLDQLGAYGYTF. In DNA, the CDR3 is TGTGCCAGCAGCTTAGATCAATTGGGGGCCTATGGCTACACCTTC.

The gene calls are TRBV6-6 and TRBJ2-7; D unresolved. Germline lookup yields CDR1 MNHNY and CDR2 SVGAGI (reference sequence). There are 12 residues in the CDR3. V lost 7 bases and J 7 bases, leaving 14 bases between the germline ends. The CDR3 sequence is CASNSPGGEQYF. Written as DNA, the CDR3 is TGTGCCAGCAACTCTCCAGGTGGGGAGCAGTACTTC.

The genes are TRBV5-1 and TRBJ1-5; D gene unclear. V lost 2 bases and J lost 1, with 10 bases in between. CDR1 and CDR2 (germline): SGHRS, YFSETQ. The CDR3 length is 15 residues. Here the CDR3 DNA reads TGCGCCAGCAGCTTCCGGGGTGGCAGCAATCAGCCCCAGCATTTT. Protein product: CASSFRGGSNQPQHF.

The chain uses TRBV7-9 and TRBJ2-3; D is possibly TRBD1 (6 bases). The CDR3 length is 13 residues. Trimming removed 11 bases at V and 2 bases at J, with 14 bases between. CDR1 and CDR2 (germline): SEHNR, FQNEAQ (reference sequence). CDR3 loop: CAEQGANTDTQYF. The CDR3, as DNA: TGTGCCGAACAGGGAGCGAACACAGATACGCAGTATTTT.

The chain employs TRBV6-5 and TRBJ2-1, with TRBD2 identical over 8 bases. The junction had 6 bases not matched to a gene; V was cut back by 8 bases and J by 6 bases. Germline V gene sequence: CDR1 MNHEY, CDR2 SVGAGI. The CDR3 totals 13 residues. CDR3 nucleotides: TGTGCCAGCGGGACTAGTGGTGGCAATGAGCAGTTCTTC. Amino acids: CASGTSGGNEQFF.

A remark on this clone: Compared with germline, one end of the junction differs, possibly owing to a read error. V usage is TRBV2 and J usage is TRBJ1-5, with TRBD1 identical over 7 bases. This CDR3 is built from 15 residues. From germline, CDR1 is SNHLY and CDR2 FYNNEI. The CDR3 loop is CASSGDRSSTQPQHF. The CDR3 bases are TGTGCCAGCAGTGGGGACAGATCTAGCACTCAGCCCCAGCATTTT.

The J gene is TRBJ1-3, the V gene TRBV7-2, with TRBD1 as a possible D gene (5 bases). The germline CDR1 and CDR2 sequences are SGHTA and FQGNSA. V was pared by 3 bases and J by 6 bases, with 18 bases between. The CDR3 spans 16 residues. CDR3 coding DNA: TGTGCCAGCAGCTTGGGAGGGGTACCGCTCCTAAACACCATATATTTT. This codes for CASSLGGVPLLNTIYF. The full variable domain, rest sourced from reference TRBV7-2 and TRBJ1-3, is GAGVSQSPSNKVTEKGKDVELRCDPISGHTALYWYRQSLGQGLEFLIYFQGNSAPDKSGLPSDRFSAERTGGSVSTLTIQRTQQEDSAVYLCASSLGGVPLLNTIYFGEGSWLTVV.

This clone has only a few counts. The CDR3 protein is CASSQDTLGTVYGYTF. The CDR3 nucleotides are TGCGCCAGCAGCCAAGATACCTTAGGGACAGTCTATGGCTACACCTTC. The chain recombines TRBV4-1 with TRBJ1-2, with 7 bases fitting TRBD1. CDR1 is MGHRA and CDR2 is YSYEKL in the germline V gene. Trimming removed 0 bases from V and 4 bases from J; junction bases left unmatched: 8. CDR3 size: 16 residues.